This T cell receptor (beta chain) appears in the sequencing data of a study of blood T cell repertoires in COVID-19. Study at large: The samples span acute and convalescent COVID-19 from the United States, Italy and Spain. In each case, the material was cDNA or gDNA derived from T cells, B-cell-depleted T cells, or PBMCs.

The germline V gene has CDR1 LGHDT and CDR2 YNNKEL (reference sequence). Trimming pared 5 bases from V and 5 bases from J, leaving 15 bases between. The CDR3 covers 14 residues. In the original workflow: Nucleated cell number was recorded as an estimate derived from reference gene primer amplification. Only in-frame clones appear in the TCRdb table, and some are missing; sequencing was by immunoSEQ multiplex PCR. V and J calls and clone size are copied from that table; D and trimming were computed from the DNA. The data show approximately 100,000 clones, about two thirds seen once. The sequence was collected from a human donor with acute or convalescent COVID-19. The donor label of this sample is uncertain. Sequencing was performed on peripheral blood. The chain is built from TRBV3-1 (or the pseudogene TRBV3-2) and TRBJ2-5; perhaps TRBD1 as D (5 bases). Here the CDR3 reads CASSSQGVSETQYF. CDR3 DNA: TGTGCCAGCAGCTCGCAGGGTGTGTCCGAGACCCAGTACTTC.